A selection of T cell receptor beta chains follows, all from one sample in a study of CD8 T cells in ankylosing spondylitis. TCRdb re-called the 5' RACE reads through MiXCR, storing one row per CDR3 protein. The sample consists of some 840,000 distinct CDR3 sequences, 10% to 15% of them appearing once. Material for sequencing was blood, either unsorted or a sorted T cell fraction (not recorded which). Receptors originate from a male donor with ankylosing spondylitis. Both conserved end residues are part of each CDR3. The order of the fields is D gene, clone size, V gene, J gene, CDR3 protein, CDR3 DNA. The D gene is left open where the match is weak. Clone size is stated in some rows and not others, as once, few, many or a class when expanded.

>NA|NA|TRBV7-8|TRBJ2-3
CASSLEGRGTDTQYF
TGTGCCAGCAGCTTAGAGGGGCGGGGCACAGATACGCAGTATTTT
>NA|many|TRBV7-8|TRBJ1-5
CASSFIDSGQPQHF
TGTGCCAGCAGCTTTATCGACTCGGGACAGCCCCAGCATTTT
>NA|NA|TRBV10-3|TRBJ2-5
CAISEGQTQYF
TGTGCCATCAGTGAGGGGCAGACCCAGTACTTC
>TRBD2|NA|TRBV24-1|TRBJ2-2
CATSELAGQTRANTGELFF
TGTGCCACCAGTGAGCTAGCGGGACAGACCCGCGCGAACACCGGGGAGCTGTTTTTT
>NA|NA|TRBV6-1|TRBJ2-1
CASAFRDGYNEQFF
TGTGCCAGCGCCTTTAGGGACGGTTACAATGAGCAGTTCTTC
>NA|few|TRBV7-8|TRBJ2-3
CASSLVGGWDTQYF
TGTGCCAGCAGCTTAGTCGGGGGCTGGGATACGCAGTATTTT
>NA|NA|TRBV6-5|TRBJ1-5
CASSYSGRSWLDQPQHF
TGTGCCAGCAGTTACTCGGGTCGGAGCTGGTTGGATCAGCCCCAGCATTTT
>TRBD1|NA|TRBV7-9|TRBJ1-1
CASSSQGINTEAFF
TGTGCCAGCAGCTCACAGGGGATAAACACTGAAGCTTTCTTT
>NA|many|TRBV24-1|TRBJ2-1
CATSHPSYNEQFF
TGTGCCACCAGTCATCCCTCTTACAATGAGCAGTTCTTC
>NA|many|TRBV12-3/TRBV12-4|TRBJ1-5
CASTTGHQHF
TGTGCCAGCACCACTGGACACCAGCATTTT
>NA|NA|TRBV6-5|TRBJ1-1
CASSQLWGEAFF
TGTGCCAGCAGCCAACTATGGGGTGAAGCTTTCTTT
>TRBD2|NA|TRBV20-1|TRBJ2-7
CSANPGTSGYEQYF
TGCAGTGCTAATCCCGGGACTAGCGGTTACGAGCAGTACTTC
>TRBD2|NA|TRBV5-1|TRBJ2-3
CASSLWTSGASTDTQYF
TGCGCCAGCAGCTTGTGGACTAGCGGGGCTAGCACAGATACGCAGTATTTT
>NA|few|TRBV5-6|TRBJ2-7
CASSLLGRSYEQYF
TGTGCCAGCAGCTTGCTGGGACGCTCCTACGAGCAGTACTTC
>TRBD2|many|TRBV25-1|TRBJ2-7
CASSKHSGSYEQYF
TGTGCCAGCAGTAAGCATAGCGGGAGCTACGAGCAGTACTTC
>NA|few|TRBV20-1|TRBJ1-1
CSAGRTVVAEAFF
TGCAGTGCTGGAAGGACGGTCGTCGCTGAAGCTTTCTTT
>NA|few|TRBV7-2|TRBJ1-2
CASSSYNGYTF
TGTGCCAGCAGCTCTTACAATGGCTACACCTTC
>TRBD1|NA|TRBV18|TRBJ2-5
CASSGQGAMETQYF
TGTGCCAGCTCCGGGCAGGGGGCGATGGAGACCCAGTACTTC
>NA|NA|TRBV9|TRBJ1-2
CASSERGGAFDYGYTF
TGTGCCAGCAGCGAGCGTGGGGGGGCCTTCGACTATGGCTACACCTTC
>NA|few|TRBV7-9|TRBJ1-3
CASSREDRRNTIYF
TGTGCCAGCAGTAGGGAGGACCGGAGAAACACCATATATTTT
>NA|once|TRBV29-1|TRBJ2-1
CSLDAVAEQFF
TGCAGCTTAGACGCCGTTGCTGAGCAGTTCTTC
>NA|few|TRBV28|TRBJ2-1
CASSTADSYNEQFF
TGTGCCAGCAGTACCGCCGATTCCTACAATGAGCAGTTCTTC
>NA|NA|TRBV20-1|TRBJ2-5
CSARPPQGYAKTQYF
TGCAGTGCTAGACCACCCCAGGGGTACGCAAAGACCCAGTACTTC
>NA|NA|TRBV7-8|TRBJ1-6
CASSTNNSPLHF
TGTGCCAGCAGCACAAATAATTCACCCCTCCACTTT
>NA|NA|TRBV6-4|TRBJ2-3
CASSALGRGDTQYF
TGTGCCAGCAGTGCCCTAGGGCGAGGAGATACGCAGTATTTT
>TRBD1|few|TRBV6-2/TRBV6-3|TRBJ2-7
CASRLPFRDSFNEQYF
TGTGCCAGCAGACTGCCCTTCCGGGACAGCTTCAACGAGCAGTACTTC
>TRBD2|NA|TRBV24-1|TRBJ2-3
CATGGTSGSPDTQYF
TGTGCCACCGGGGGGACTAGCGGGAGTCCAGATACGCAGTATTTT
>NA|few|TRBV5-6|TRBJ2-5
CASTLGGHGQETQYF
TGTGCCAGCACCCTGGGGGGGCACGGACAAGAGACCCAGTACTTC
>NA|NA|TRBV7-2|TRBJ2-3
CASSPHRDTQYF
TGTGCCAGCAGCCCCCATCGGGATACGCAGTATTTT
>NA|NA|TRBV20-1|TRBJ2-1
CSARAYPNEQFF
TGCAGTGCTAGAGCCTATCCCAATGAGCAGTTCTTC
>NA|NA|TRBV10-2|TRBJ1-6
CASSVGQGVTSPLHF
TGCGCCAGCAGTGTGGGGCAGGGAGTGACTTCACCCCTCCACTTT
>TRBD2|NA|TRBV20-1|TRBJ2-7
CSAPGLAGDYEQYF
TGCAGTGCGCCGGGACTAGCGGGGGACTACGAGCAGTACTTC
>NA|few|TRBV19|TRBJ1-5
CASKTKAGNQPQHF
TGTGCCAGTAAAACGAAAGCAGGCAATCAGCCCCAGCATTTT
>TRBD2|NA|TRBV4-1|TRBJ2-2
CASSPGLAGGFAGELFF
TGCGCCAGCAGCCCGGGACTAGCGGGGGGGTTCGCCGGGGAGCTGTTTTTT
>NA|NA|TRBV5-6|TRBJ2-5
CASSGGLSETQYF
TGTGCCAGCAGCGGGGGACTCAGCGAGACCCAGTACTTC
>NA|NA|TRBV24-1|TRBJ2-2
CATSGGGPRFNTGELFF
TGTGCCACCAGTGGAGGGGGGCCTAGGTTTAACACCGGGGAGCTGTTTTTT
>NA|NA|TRBV12-3/TRBV12-4|TRBJ2-5
CASSRQDQETQYF
TGTGCCAGCAGTCGACAGGACCAAGAGACCCAGTACTTC
>NA|few|TRBV6-2/TRBV6-3|TRBJ1-5
CASSYSRVRQPQHF
TGTGCCAGCAGTTACTCGAGGGTGCGGCAGCCCCAGCATTTT
>NA|NA|TRBV10-3|TRBJ2-7
CAIRDGPYVEQYF
TGTGCCATCAGGGACGGCCCTTACGTCGAGCAGTACTTC
>TRBD2|NA|TRBV7-2|TRBJ2-1
CASSPPAGGRNEQFF
TGTGCCAGCAGCCCCCCCGCGGGAGGGCGCAATGAGCAGTTCTTC
>NA|NA|TRBV5-1|TRBJ1-3
CASRDPRSSGNTIYF
TGCGCCAGCAGGGATCCCCGGAGCTCTGGAAACACCATATATTTT
>NA|few|TRBV4-3|TRBJ1-1
CASSQRQVVTEAFF
TGCGCCAGCAGCCAAAGACAGGTGGTCACTGAAGCTTTCTTT
>TRBD1|few|TRBV20-1|TRBJ1-1
CSAGGQPVLNTEAFF
TGCAGTGCTGGGGGACAGCCCGTTTTGAACACTGAAGCTTTCTTT
>TRBD1|NA|TRBV6-2/TRBV6-3|TRBJ1-3
CASSSQGRRNTIYF
TGTGCCAGCAGTTCACAGGGGCGAAGAAACACCATATATTTT
>TRBD2|few|TRBV4-3|TRBJ2-3
CASSQATGGASDTQYF
TGCGCCAGCAGCCAAGCTACCGGGGGGGCCTCAGATACGCAGTATTTT
>NA|NA|TRBV6-6|TRBJ1-1
CASSSTPGTEAFF
TGTGCCAGCAGTTCGACCCCGGGGACTGAAGCTTTCTTT
>NA|many|TRBV9|TRBJ1-5
CASSPRGGQPQHF
TGTGCCAGCAGTCCGCGAGGGGGGCAGCCCCAGCATTTT
>NA|NA|TRBV20-1|TRBJ1-2
CSAEYRSGYTF
TGCAGTGCAGAATACAGGAGCGGCTACACCTTC
>NA|few|TRBV12-3/TRBV12-4|TRBJ2-3
CASIMRGTRLTDTQYF
TGTGCCAGCATCATGAGGGGAACCAGGCTCACAGATACGCAGTATTTT
>NA|few|TRBV4-2|TRBJ2-1
CASSQEDTFYNEQFF
TGTGCCAGCAGCCAGGAGGACACATTCTACAATGAGCAGTTCTTC
>TRBD2|many|TRBV9|TRBJ2-5
CASSATSGSETQYF
TGTGCCAGCAGCGCGACTAGCGGGAGTGAGACCCAGTACTTC
>NA|NA|TRBV27|TRBJ2-2
CASSLRSYTGELFF
TGTGCCAGCAGTTTACGGTCCTACACCGGGGAGCTGTTTTTT
>TRBD1|NA|TRBV20-1|TRBJ2-2
CSARQGVPNTGELFF
TGCAGTGCACGACAGGGGGTACCGAACACCGGGGAGCTGTTTTTT
>NA|few|TRBV28|TRBJ2-1
CASSLLINEQFF
TGTGCCAGCAGTTTATTAATCAATGAGCAGTTCTTC